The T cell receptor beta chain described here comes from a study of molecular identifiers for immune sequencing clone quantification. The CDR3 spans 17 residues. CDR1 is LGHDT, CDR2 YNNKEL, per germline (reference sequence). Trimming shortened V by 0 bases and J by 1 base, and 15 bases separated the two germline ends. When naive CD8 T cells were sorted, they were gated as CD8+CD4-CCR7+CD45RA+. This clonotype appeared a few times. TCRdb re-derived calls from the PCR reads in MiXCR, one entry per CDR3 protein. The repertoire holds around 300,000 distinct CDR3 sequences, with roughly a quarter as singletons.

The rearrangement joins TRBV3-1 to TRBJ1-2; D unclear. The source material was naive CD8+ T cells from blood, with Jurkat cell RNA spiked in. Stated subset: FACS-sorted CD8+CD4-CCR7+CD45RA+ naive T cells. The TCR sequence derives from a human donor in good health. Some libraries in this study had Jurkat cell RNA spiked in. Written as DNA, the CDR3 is TGTGCCAGCAGCCAAGAACATCGGGCGGAGATTAACTATGGCTACACCTTC. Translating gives CASSQEHRAEINYGYTF.